A single T cell receptor beta chain is shown here with its context. The source of the sample is a study of blood T cell repertoires in COVID-19. V lost 2 bases, J lost 8 bases, and 12 bases lay in between. This CDR3 has 13 residues. The germline V gene has CDR1 MDHEN and CDR2 SYDVKM. This table comes from immunoSEQ multiplex PCR, and its TCRdb copy is limited to in-frame clones, with some not included. This sample carries 150,000 or so clones, 85% to 90% of them seen once, and the ten largest clones take approximately 6.5%. The receptor was isolated from a man older than 75 with acute or convalescent COVID-19. The chain uses TRBV28 and TRBJ1-2; unclear D gene. The sequenced material came from peripheral blood. CDR3 sequence reads: CASSLGAPGGYTF. CDR3 nucleotides: TGTGCCAGCAGTTTAGGAGCCCCGGGAGGCTACACCTTC.